This T cell receptor (beta chain) was recorded in a study of blood T cells in healthy people across ages. Regarding the study as a whole: Because sorting was not performed, PBMCs prevented conclusive naive versus antigen-experienced comparison.

Staff drew approximately 9.7 milliliters of peripheral blood from each donor. Deletions cut 3 bases from V and 0 bases from J, with 12 bases between. Germline V gene data show CDR1 as KGHSH and CDR2 as LQKENI. CDR3 length: 17 residues. In this sample, this clonotype turned up many times. Its antigen remains unidentified. The use of a sample-barcoded 5' primer and a J-beta primer mix characterized a second PCR of roughly 7 to 11 cycles. Any given sample supplied a minimum of 3 million CDR3-containing paired-end reads. TCRdb independently ran MiXCR on the 5' RACE reads; one entry per CDR3 protein. Of some 900,000 distinct CDR3 sequences listed, more than 25% are singletons.

Source material: blood. The chain uses TRBV18 and TRBJ2-6; a possible D gene is TRBD1 (6 bases). This clonotype originated in a woman aged 80 or older in good health. The CDR3 here is CASSPWTARSGANVLTF. CDR3 nucleotides: TGTGCCAGCTCACCTTGGACAGCTCGCTCTGGGGCCAACGTCCTGACTTTC.